Below, 26 T cell receptor beta chains from the same sample are listed, as sequenced in a study of breast tumors, draining lymph nodes, adjacent tissues. The lymph nodes were axillary draining lymph nodes from breast cancer patients. TCRdb reprocessed the multiplex PCR reads via MiXCR and lists one record per CDR3 protein. The top ten clones hold approximately 2.2% of a sample with roughly 130,000 distinct CDR3 sequences, about 31% of them seen once. The sequencing sample was made of axillary lymph node tissue. Source of these receptors: a female donor with breast cancer. Some clones in this sample may be carry-over from other donors' samples.

The chain employs TRBV7-9 and TRBJ2-1; no firm D call. The CDR3 loop spans 16 amino acids. V was shortened by 1 base and J by 6 bases, with 16 bases between the two germline ends. CDR1 and CDR2 from the germline V gene are SEHNR and FQNEAQ (reference sequence). The CDR3 loop reads CASSLGLGSTGNEQFF. The DNA of the CDR3 is TGTGCCAGCAGCTTAGGGCTGGGCTCTACTGGCAATGAGCAGTTCTTC.

This clonotype was counted many times. The chain links TRBV20-1 to TRBJ2-2, with D hard to call. CDR1 and CDR2 (germline): DFQATT, SNEGSKA (reference sequence). The germline V and J ends were trimmed by 3 bases and 5 bases, with 7 bases remaining between them. This CDR3 has 12 amino acids. DNA for the CDR3: TGCAGTGCTAGTAGGACGACCGGGGAGCTGTTTTTT. This encodes CSASRTTGELFF.

This clonotype was recorded at least ten times. The chain recombines TRBV9 with TRBJ2-2, with unresolved D. Deletions cut 4 bases from V and 4 bases from J, with 8 bases between. Looked up from germline, CDR1 is SGDLS and CDR2 is YYNGEE. The CDR3 length is 13 residues. The CDR3 region is CASSRWSTGELFF. CDR3 coding DNA: TGTGCCAGCAGCCGATGGAGCACCGGGGAGCTGTTTTTT.

This clonotype occurred many times. The chain uses TRBV11-2 and TRBJ2-7, with D possibly matching TRBD2 (5 bases). Per germline, CDR1 SGHAT and CDR2 FQNNGV. The germline V and J ends were trimmed by 0 bases and 5 bases, with 14 bases remaining between them. This CDR3 contains 15 residues. CDR3 in DNA: TGTGCCAGCAGCTTAGACAGCCCGGTCGGGGACGAGCAGTACTTC. It is translated as CASSLDSPVGDEQYF.

This clonotype was found many times. This chain uses TRBV7-8 with TRBJ1-3; no reliable D call. This CDR3 is 13 amino acids long. Trimming left V 3 bases short and J 2 bases short, with 5 bases between. CDR1 SGHVS and CDR2 FQNEAQ come from the germline V gene. For the CDR3, the DNA is TGTGCCAGCAGCTTCCCGACTGGAAACACCATATATTTT. Amino acid sequence: CASSFPTGNTIYF.

This clonotype was recorded at least ten times. The rearrangement links TRBV10-3 to TRBJ1-5; the D gene is possibly TRBD1 (6 bases). The germline V and J ends were trimmed by 0 bases and 4 bases, with 10 bases remaining between them. CDR1 ENHRY and CDR2 SYGVKD come from the germline V gene. CDR3 length: 15 residues. The CDR3 DNA is TGTGCCATCAGTGAGTCACCAGGGACAAATCAGCCCCAGCATTTT. This gives the protein CAISESPGTNQPQHF.

V is TRBV7-3 and J is TRBJ2-3; TRBD2 matches 12 bases. The CDR3 is 15 residues long. Germline values: CDR1 SGHTA, CDR2 FQGTGA. Trimming cost V 5 bases and J 4 bases; bases outside gene matches: 4. The CDR3 bases are TGTGCCAGCAGCAGTACTAGCGGGGGGTCAGATACGCAGTATTTT. It encodes CASSSTSGGSDTQYF. Together with reference TRBV7-3 and TRBJ2-3, the CDR3 gives the full variable domain: GAGVSQTPSNKVTEKGKYVELRCDPISGHTALYWYRQSLGQGPEFLIYFQGTGAADDSGLPNDRFFAVRPEGSVSTLKIQRTERGDSAVYLCASSSTSGGSDTQYFGPGTRLTVL.

For this clonotype: Being one base from a much bigger clone, this may be a read error. The chain links TRBV12-3 or TRBV12-4 to TRBJ1-2; no reliable D call. The CDR3 runs 12 residues. V lost 3 bases and J lost 6, with 8 bases in between. The CDR3 region has the DNA TGTGCCAGCAGTTTCGCGGGGAATGGCTACACCTTC. Translation gives CASSFAGNGYTF.

About this clonotype itself: An end of the junction differs from the germline gene, which may be a read error. The chain employs TRBV7-9 and TRBJ2-7; tentatively, D is TRBD1 (5 bases). CDR1 and CDR2 from the germline V gene are SEHNR and FQNEAQ (reference sequence). The CDR3 has 13 residues. The CDR3 DNA reads as TGTGCCAGCGGCTTTGGGGCTTTCTACGGGCAGTACTTC. Its translation: CASGFGAFYGQYF.

V usage is TRBV20-1 and J usage is TRBJ2-7; D remains ambiguous. Germline CDR1 is DFQATT and CDR2 is SNEGSKA (reference sequence). V lost 1 base and J 9 bases, leaving 16 bases between the germline ends. The CDR3 contains 13 residues. In DNA form, the CDR3 reads TGCAGTGCTAGAGCACCACTTACGGATACGCAGTACGTC. It codes for CSARAPLTDTQYV.

Details on this clonotype: A much larger clone differs from this one at a single base, so this may be a read error. This chain uses TRBV18 with TRBJ2-3; D remains ambiguous. The germline V and J ends were trimmed by 1 base and 4 bases, with 6 bases remaining between them. The CDR3 is made up of 13 amino acids. The germline CDR1 and CDR2 sequences are KGHSH and LQKENI. The CDR3 region is CASSPLKADTQYF. The CDR3 DNA follows: TGTGCCAGCTCACCACTAAAAGCAGATACGCAGTATTTT.

The chain recombines TRBV7-2 with TRBJ2-7; TRBD2 might be the D (6 bases). Germline V lookup: CDR1 SGHTA, CDR2 FQGNSA. Trimming cost V 5 bases and J 6 bases, with 26 bases left between them. This CDR3 contains 17 residues. CDR3 loop: CASSPPAAGSLQGEQYF. CDR3 nucleotide sequence: TGTGCCAGCAGCCCCCCGGCCGCGGGAAGCCTCCAAGGCGAGCAGTACTTC.

This clonotype was counted many times. The CDR3 protein is CASSNTGQGNWNEQFF. In nucleotides, the CDR3 is TGTGCCAGTAGTAATACGGGCCAGGGGAATTGGAATGAGCAGTTCTTC. The chain links TRBV19 to TRBJ2-1; TRBD1 is a possible D gene (6 bases). Deletions cut 4 bases from V and 7 bases from J, with 20 bases between. Germline values: CDR1 LNHDA, CDR2 SQIVND (reference sequence). The CDR3 is 16 residues long.

About this clonotype itself: Relative to the germline gene, one junction end is altered; a read error may explain this. This chain joins TRBV6-5 and TRBJ1-1, with no clear D. Germline values: CDR1 MNHEY, CDR2 SVGAGI. This CDR3 has 15 amino acids. The CDR3 is CASSHSGDPVAEAFF. CDR3 DNA sequence: TGTGCCAGCAGTCACTCGGGAGACCCGGTCGCTGAAGCTTTCTTT.

This clonotype showed up many times. A junction boundary mismatches the germline segment, possibly from a read error. V and J are TRBV13 and TRBJ2-7; the D is unclear. CDR1 and CDR2 from the germline V gene are PRHDT and FYEKMQ (reference sequence). This CDR3 is 13 amino acids long. The CDR3 bases are TGTGCCAGCAGCATAGGACGGGCCTACGAGCAGTACTTC. Its protein product is CASSIGRAYEQYF.

This clonotype has ten or more counts. The chain is built from TRBV20-1 and TRBJ1-5; 8 nucleotides match TRBD1. CDR1 and CDR2 from the germline V gene are DFQATT and SNEGSKA (reference sequence). This CDR3 has 15 amino acids. V trimming: 3 bases; J trimming: 6 bases; junction bases outside the gene matches: 10. CDR3 protein: CSASPGQGAVQPQHF. The CDR3 bases are TGCAGTGCTAGCCCAGGACAGGGCGCCGTTCAGCCCCAGCATTTT.

This clonotype was picked up many times. The V call is TRBV3-1, the J call TRBJ1-6; D ambiguous. V gave up 5 bases and J gave up 11 bases, with 16 bases separating them. Germline CDR1 is LGHDT and CDR2 is YNNKEL (reference sequence). The CDR3 is 14 amino acids. The CDR3 sequence is CASSSRTQPPPLHF. In DNA, the CDR3 is TGTGCCAGCAGCTCTCGGACCCAACCTCCACCCCTCCACTTT.

The V gene is TRBV13, the J gene TRBJ2-7; TRBD2 might be the D (7 bases). From germline, CDR1 is PRHDT and CDR2 FYEKMQ (reference sequence). The CDR3 totals 14 residues. Trimming took 3 bases from V and 5 from J, leaving 14 bases between them. CDR3 in amino acids: CASSFEGGVNEQYF. The CDR3 nucleotides are TGTGCCAGCAGCTTTGAAGGGGGGGTGAACGAGCAGTACTTC. Full variable domain (remainder filled in from reference TRBV13 and TRBJ2-7): AAGVIQSPRHLIKEKRETATLKCYPIPRHDTVYWYQQGPGQDPQFLISFYEKMQSDKGSIPDRFSAQQFSDYHSELNMSSLELGDSALYFCASSFEGGVNEQYFGPGTRLTVT.

There are many counts of this clonotype. The chain has TRBV6-2 or TRBV6-3 and TRBJ2-1, with TRBD2 matching 12 bases. The CDR3 is 15 residues long. The V gene's germline CDR1 is MNHEY and CDR2 SVGEGT. After removal of 6 bases from V and 7 bases from J, the junction contained 7 bases not matched to a gene. Here the CDR3 reads CASRLLAGGVNEQFF. CDR3 sequence (DNA): TGTGCCAGCAGATTACTAGCGGGGGGCGTTAATGAGCAGTTCTTC.

This clonotype was detected many times. The CDR3, as DNA: TGCGCCAGCAGCCGGAGGACAGGATACTACGAGCAGTACTTC. Translation gives CASSRRTGYYEQYF. This chain joins TRBV5-1 and TRBJ2-7; 7 nucleotides align to TRBD1. Looked up from germline, CDR1 is SGHRS and CDR2 is YFSETQ. The junction had 7 bases not matched to a gene; V was cut back by 4 bases and J by 3 bases. This CDR3 region has 14 residues.

This chain joins TRBV6-5 and TRBJ2-5; 9 bases are shared with TRBD1. The CDR3 is made up of 12 amino acids. Germline V gene sequence: CDR1 MNHEY, CDR2 SVGAGI. The CDR3 is CDIQGAGETQYF. DNA of the CDR3: TGTGACATACAGGGGGCTGGAGAGACCCAGTACTTC.

This clonotype was detected many times. V is TRBV19 and J is TRBJ2-2; possibly TRBD1 for D (6 bases). V lost 7 bases, J lost 5 bases, and 17 bases lay in between. Germline lookup yields CDR1 LNHDA and CDR2 SQIVND (reference sequence). The CDR3 has 15 residues. The CDR3 loop reads CASNDQGPLTGELFF. CDR3 bases: TGTGCCAGTAACGATCAGGGGCCGTTAACCGGGGAGCTGTTTTTT.

Ten or more counts support this clonotype. The chain links TRBV4-3 to TRBJ2-5; D ambiguous. The CDR3 has 15 residues. Trimming left V 0 bases short and J 6 bases short, with 14 bases between. Germline-derived CDR1 and CDR2 are LGHNA and YSLEER. The CDR3 DNA reads as TGCGCCAGCAGCCAAGATTGGCCCGCCATCCAGACCCAGTACTTC. Translation: CASSQDWPAIQTQYF.

This clonotype showed up many times. The chain employs TRBV15 and TRBJ1-4, with a tentative D call TRBD1 (6 bases). Trimming removed 2 bases at V and 5 bases at J, with 15 bases between. The CDR3 sequence is 16 residues long. Per the germline V gene, CDR1 is LNHNV and CDR2 is YYDKDF (reference sequence). CDR3 region: CATSRPPGAINEKLFF. The CDR3 DNA reads TGTGCCACCAGCAGACCGCCAGGGGCGATAAATGAAAAACTGTTTTTT.

The chain uses TRBV20-1 and TRBJ1-1; 10 bases are a match to TRBD1. This CDR3 comprises 17 residues. With 1 base clipped from V and 0 bases from J, the junction kept 8 bases outside the gene matches. Germline V gives CDR1 DFQATT, CDR2 SNEGSKA (reference sequence). The DNA for the CDR3 is TGCAGTGCTAGAGTCCGGGACAGGGGAAAAATGAACACTGAAGCTTTCTTT. Its protein product is CSARVRDRGKMNTEAFF.

As to this clonotype: Possible read error: a much larger clone is one base away. Likely a read error: the CDR3 ends without its conserved phenylalanine or tryptophan. Because the CDR3's place on the DNA is in doubt, the DNA is left out and the CDR3 is given as listed by TCRdb. This chain uses TRBV9 with TRBJ2-1; the table assigns TRBD1, which was not confirmed against the DNA. The CDR3 is 13 amino acids long, termini counted. Germline CDR1 reads SGDLS; CDR2 reads YYNGEE. CDR3 sequence: CASSGGQGEFLKS.